Following are 28 T cell receptor beta chains from one sample sequenced in a study of blood T cell repertoires in COVID-19. This table comes from immunoSEQ multiplex PCR, and its TCRdb copy is limited to in-frame clones, with some not included. The table has 210,000 or so clones, over 75% seen once. Sequencing was performed on PBMCs or T cells enriched from blood (not recorded which). The source is a man aged 30 to 45 with acute COVID-19.

This rearrangement joins TRBV10-1 to TRBJ1-2, with 7 bases fitting TRBD1. The CDR3 has 16 amino acids. Germline assignment: CDR1 WNHNN and CDR2 SYGVQD (reference sequence). V trimming: 6 bases; J trimming: 4 bases; junction bases outside the gene matches: 14. CDR3 loop: CASSPRPRGQVYGYTF. As DNA, the CDR3 is TGCGCCAGCAGCCCGCGCCCGAGGGGGCAAGTCTATGGCTACACCTTC.

The chain links TRBV3-1 (or the pseudogene TRBV3-2) to TRBJ1-3; D remains unclear. The V and J ends lost 2 bases and 2 bases respectively, with 7 bases between them. The germline V gene has CDR1 LGHDT and CDR2 YNNKEL (reference sequence). The length of the CDR3 is 14 residues. The chain's CDR3 is CASSQSRAGNTIYF. The CDR3 bases are TGTGCCAGCAGCCAATCCCGGGCTGGAAACACCATATATTTT.

This rearrangement joins TRBV9 to TRBJ1-1; no clear D. Germline V gives CDR1 SGDLS, CDR2 YYNGEE. The CDR3 runs to 14 residues. V was pared by 4 bases and J by 5 bases, with 15 bases between. This CDR3 reads CASSLRSGGTEAFF. As DNA, the CDR3 is TGTGCCAGCAGCCTCCGGTCAGGAGGTACTGAAGCTTTCTTT.

The chain employs TRBV11-2 and TRBJ1-6; D is possibly TRBD1 (6 bases). Germline loops: CDR1 SGHAT, CDR2 FQNNGV. The CDR3 covers 14 residues. V was pared by 0 bases and J by 7 bases, with 7 bases between. CDR3 DNA: TGTGCCAGCAGCTTAGAAGGACAGAATTCACCCCTCCACTTT. Its translation is CASSLEGQNSPLHF.

This chain joins TRBV27 and TRBJ1-1, with a weak D call TRBD1 (6 bases). The V gene's germline CDR1 is MNHEY and CDR2 SMNVEV (reference sequence). This CDR3 is 12 amino acids long. The V and J ends lost 5 bases and 10 bases respectively, with 14 bases between them. The CDR3 protein is CASSNTGLGAFF. As DNA, the CDR3 is TGTGCCAGCAGTAATACAGGGTTAGGAGCTTTCTTT.

This rearrangement joins TRBV6-5 to TRBJ2-1; weak D call: TRBD2 (6 bases). The V gene's germline CDR1 is MNHEY and CDR2 SVGAGI. The ends were cut back, 6 bases at V and 4 bases at J, with 10 bases in the middle. This CDR3 has 13 amino acids. The CDR3 DNA reads as TGTGCCAGCAGCCCGGGGGAGTACAATGAGCAGTTCTTC. Its protein is CASSPGEYNEQFF.

The chain couples TRBV20-1 to TRBJ1-2; D is unclear. Trimming removed 3 bases at V and 8 bases at J, with 10 bases between. This CDR3 is 11 amino acids long. Germline V lookup: CDR1 DFQATT, CDR2 SNEGSKA (reference sequence). CDR3 loop: CSARTMEGYTF. The CDR3 DNA sequence: TGCAGTGCTAGGACGATGGAGGGCTACACCTTC.

The chain couples TRBV6-5 to TRBJ2-3, with D perhaps matching TRBD1 (5 bases). Germline V lookup: CDR1 MNHEY, CDR2 SVGAGI. This CDR3 has 14 residues. Trimming took off 7 bases at V and 2 bases at J, with 13 bases between the two ends. CDR3 in DNA: TGTGCCAGCATGCCCAGGGCACTCACAGATACGCAGTATTTT. Translated: CASMPRALTDTQYF.

The rearrangement links TRBV3-1 (or the pseudogene TRBV3-2) to TRBJ2-1, with 8 nucleotides matching TRBD2. The CDR3 runs 18 residues. Germline V gives CDR1 LGHDT, CDR2 YNNKEL (reference sequence). The trim removed 0 bases at V and 0 bases at J, leaving 7 bases unmatched. The CDR3: CASSQERTSRSSYNEQFF. For the CDR3, the DNA is TGTGCCAGCAGCCAAGAGCGGACTAGCCGGAGCTCCTACAATGAGCAGTTCTTC.

V is TRBV5-6 and J is TRBJ1-1, with TRBD1 matching over 7 bases. V shed 0 bases, J shed 5 bases, and the junction held 4 bases outside the gene matches. Germline CDR1 and CDR2: SGHDT and YYEEEE. CDR3 length equals 14 residues. The CDR3 sequence: CASSLGQGVTEAFF. CDR3 in DNA: TGTGCCAGCAGCTTGGGTCAGGGGGTAACTGAAGCTTTCTTT.

This sequence joins TRBV5-6 and TRBJ1-2; 11 bases are a match to TRBD1. Trimming at V came to 7 bases and at J to 6 bases, leaving 5 bases not matched to a gene. The CDR3 has 13 residues. The germline V gene encodes CDR1 SGHDT and CDR2 YYEEEE. The CDR3: CASFLDRGHGYTF. In DNA, the CDR3 is TGTGCCAGCTTCCTGGACAGGGGGCATGGCTACACCTTC.

The V gene is TRBV5-4, the J gene TRBJ2-3; TRBD2 might be the D (6 bases). The CDR3 length is 15 residues. The germline V and J ends were trimmed by 4 bases and 2 bases, with 14 bases remaining between them. CDR1 SGHNT and CDR2 YYREEE come from the germline V gene (reference sequence). The CDR3 loop reads CASSPGLLTTDTQYF. In DNA form, the CDR3 reads TGTGCCAGCAGCCCGGGACTCCTGACCACAGATACGCAGTATTTT.

J is TRBJ1-4 and V is TRBV13; no clear D gene. The CDR3 length is 13 residues. V gave up 0 bases and J gave up 8 bases, with 7 bases separating them. Germline values: CDR1 PRHDT, CDR2 FYEKMQ (reference sequence). Here the CDR3 reads CASSLGHGEKLFF. DNA of the CDR3: TGTGCCAGCAGCTTAGGACACGGGGAAAAACTGTTTTTT.

This sequence joins TRBV5-4 and TRBJ2-5; weak D call: TRBD1 (5 bases). The V and J ends lost 3 bases and 5 bases respectively, with 11 bases between them. CDR1 is SGHNT, CDR2 YYREEE, per germline (reference sequence). CDR3 length: 13 amino acids. In nucleotides, the CDR3 is TGTGCCAGCAGCTATACAGGAAGGGAGACCCAGTACTTC. As protein: CASSYTGRETQYF.

The chain couples TRBV6-5 to TRBJ1-3; the D gene is possibly TRBD1 (6 bases). This CDR3 region has 14 residues. The germline V gene encodes CDR1 MNHEY and CDR2 SVGAGI. V lost 6 bases and J lost 1, with 10 bases in between. In nucleotides, the CDR3 is TGTGCCAGCAGCTTTACAGGGTCTGGAAACACCATATATTTT. Amino acid sequence: CASSFTGSGNTIYF.

This CDR3 is CASSWLQGVGNTEAFF. The CDR3 DNA is TGCGCCAGCAGCTGGTTACAGGGTGTAGGAAACACTGAAGCTTTCTTT. The V gene is TRBV5-1, the J gene TRBJ1-1; perhaps TRBD1 as D (6 bases). V lost 3 bases and J 2 bases, leaving 17 bases between the germline ends. The V gene's germline CDR1 is SGHRS and CDR2 YFSETQ. The CDR3 runs to 16 residues.

The chain carries TRBV7-3 and TRBJ2-7, with TRBD1 matching 8 bases. Trimming removed 5 bases from V and 6 bases from J; junction bases left unmatched: 12. Germline values: CDR1 SGHTA, CDR2 FQGTGA. The CDR3 has 15 residues. The CDR3 nucleotides are TGTGCCAGCAGCCCCTCTGGGACAGGTCGAAGCGAGCAGTACTTC. Translated: CASSPSGTGRSEQYF.

J is TRBJ2-7 and V is TRBV6-5; TRBD2 matches at 9 bases. The V segment lost 6 bases and the J segment 0 bases; nucleotides outside the gene matches: 6. The germline V gene has CDR1 MNHEY and CDR2 SVGAGI. CDR3 length: 15 amino acids. The chain's CDR3 is CASSLGSGGSYEQYF. In DNA, the CDR3 is TGTGCCAGCAGCTTGGGTAGCGGGGGCTCCTACGAGCAGTACTTC.

This rearrangement joins TRBV10-3 to TRBJ2-1, with a possible D match to TRBD2 (7 bases). In germline, CDR1 is ENHRY, CDR2 SYGVKD. The CDR3 has 14 residues. V was clipped by 8 bases and J by 7 bases, with 18 bases between them. The CDR3 is CAIVKEGGANEQFF. The DNA of the CDR3 is TGTGCCATCGTAAAGGAGGGGGGGGCGAATGAGCAGTTCTTC.

This clone was counted once. This sequence joins TRBV10-3 and TRBJ2-1, with TRBD1 matching over 7 bases. The CDR3 runs 12 residues. Germline V lookup: CDR1 ENHRY, CDR2 SYGVKD. V gave up 8 bases and J gave up 5 bases; unmatched junction bases: 3. The chain's CDR3 is CAIVDRDNEQFF. CDR3 in DNA: TGTGCCATCGTCGACAGGGACAATGAGCAGTTCTTC.

The V gene is TRBV5-4, the J gene TRBJ2-5; D remains ambiguous. There are 14 residues in the CDR3. V shed 4 bases and J shed 5 bases, with 15 bases lying between them. Germline values: CDR1 SGHNT, CDR2 YYREEE (reference sequence). The CDR3 coding sequence is TGTGCCAGCAGCCCCGGTACGCCGCCGGAGACCCAGTACTTC. It encodes CASSPGTPPETQYF.

The chain employs TRBV5-1 and TRBJ2-3, with 8 bases that match TRBD1. V trimming: 4 bases; J trimming: 4 bases; junction bases outside the gene matches: 11. In germline, CDR1 is SGHRS, CDR2 YFSETQ. The CDR3 spans 16 residues. The CDR3 sequence is CASSIGQGLGADTQYF. As DNA, the CDR3 is TGCGCCAGCAGCATTGGACAGGGTTTGGGGGCAGATACGCAGTATTTT. Drawing the rest from reference TRBV5-1 and TRBJ2-3, the complete variable domain is KAGVTQTPRYLIKTRGQQVTLSCSPISGHRSVSWYQQTPGQGLQFLFEYFSETQRNKGNFPGRFSGRQFSNSRSEMNVSTLELGDSALYLCASSIGQGLGADTQYFGPGTRLTVL.

This clone was counted once. The chain's CDR3 is CASGLVETRGEKLFF. As DNA, the CDR3 is TGTGCTAGTGGTTTGGTAGAAACGCGAGGTGAAAAACTGTTTTTT. This chain links TRBV12-5 with TRBJ1-4; D remains unclear. Deletions cut 0 bases from V and 7 bases from J, with 12 bases between. The CDR3 length is 15 residues. Germline-derived CDR1 and CDR2 are LGHNT and FRNRAP.

The chain recombines TRBV5-4 with TRBJ1-1, with a tentative D call TRBD1 (6 bases). Trimming removed 4 bases from V and 3 bases from J, with 22 bases in between. The CDR3 spans 17 residues. The germline V gene has CDR1 SGHNT and CDR2 YYREEE (reference sequence). CDR3 sequence reads: CASSGAYGGARDTEAFF. CDR3 sequence (DNA): TGTGCCAGCAGCGGTGCCTATGGGGGGGCACGGGACACTGAAGCTTTCTTT.

V and J are TRBV3-1 (or the pseudogene TRBV3-2) and TRBJ1-3, with 8 positions matching TRBD1. The CDR3 sequence is 14 residues long. Germline V gene lookup returns CDR1 LGHDT and CDR2 YNNKEL (reference sequence). The trim removed 0 bases at V and 7 bases at J, leaving 2 bases unmatched. Here the CDR3 DNA reads TGTGCCAGCAGCCAAGACTACAGGGGGAACACCATATATTTT. Its translation: CASSQDYRGNTIYF.

This clone showed up just once. The gene calls are TRBV2 and TRBJ1-1; no clear D. Germline V gene data show CDR1 as SNHLY and CDR2 as FYNNEI. CDR3 length equals 14 residues. Trimming left V 4 bases short and J 5 bases short, with 14 bases between. This CDR3 is CASSVFTTGTEAFF. The CDR3 DNA is TGTGCCAGCAGTGTTTTCACGACCGGGACTGAAGCTTTCTTT. The full variable domain, with the rest looked up from reference TRBV2 and TRBJ1-1, is EPEVTQTPSHQVTQMGQEVILRCVPISNHLYFYWYRQILGQKVEFLVSFYNNEISEKSEIFDDQFSVERPDGSNFTLKIRSTKLEDSAMYFCASSVFTTGTEAFFGQGTRLTVV.

The V call is TRBV30, the J call TRBJ1-6; 8 positions match TRBD1. The CDR3 is 15 residues long. After removal of 0 bases from V and 9 bases from J, the junction contained 7 bases not matched to a gene. Germline lookup yields CDR1 GTSNPN and CDR2 SVGIG (reference sequence). The CDR3: CAWSVTAGTGSPLHF. The CDR3 region has the DNA TGTGCCTGGAGTGTAACTGCAGGGACAGGTTCACCCCTCCACTTT.

The genes are TRBV10-2 and TRBJ1-1; no reliable D call. The CDR3 totals 16 residues. The ends were cut back, 4 bases at V and 0 bases at J, with 15 bases in the middle. The germline CDR1 and CDR2 sequences are WSHSY and SAAADI. CDR3: CASSVLNRPVNTEAFF. The CDR3 bases are TGCGCCAGCAGTGTTTTAAATCGTCCGGTGAACACTGAAGCTTTCTTT.